This T cell receptor beta chain emerged from a study of cytomegalovirus exposure and HLA in healthy donors. The wider study: In a later analysis, the 100 to 150 validation repertoires were reported to have used the same platform as the roughly 730 first-cohort repertoires.

Notes on the study in general: Some TCR beta chains (around 160 of them) were listed as cytomegalovirus-associated. The CMV antigen specificity of three CMV-associated chains was confirmed through in vitro analysis. Reports described diagnosis of cytomegalovirus status by the classifier as highly specific and sensitive.

J lost 4 bases, V lost 0 bases, and 8 bases had no gene match. Looked up from germline, CDR1 is SGHRS and CDR2 is YFSETQ. This CDR3 has 16 residues. Turning to this clone: The antigen remains unidentified.

Measured with immunoSEQ multiplex PCR; TCRdb has only the in-frame clones, and not every one. The sample comprises more than 85,000 clones, 70% to 90% of which are singletons, and about 1.5% rests with the top ten. V is TRBV5-1 and J is TRBJ1-2; 8 bases are shared with TRBD1. The material sequenced was PBMCs. This TCR was recovered from a woman aged 25 to 39 in good health and CMV-seropositive. CDR3 coding DNA: TGCGCCAGCAGCTTGGAAAGCCGACAGGGGATCTATGGCTACACCTTC. This sequence encodes CASSLESRQGIYGYTF.